This T cell receptor (beta chain) was captured by sequencing in a study of blood T cell repertoires in COVID-19. At the level of the study: Italy, Spain and the United States were the sources of the convalescent and acute COVID-19 samples. The cDNA or gDNA used as material had been derived from T cells, B-cell-depleted T cells, or PBMCs.

Germline CDR1 reads KGHSH; CDR2 reads LQKENI. The CDR3 extends over 16 amino acids. V dropped 4 bases and J dropped 5; count of bases not matched to a gene: 11. As originally analysed: For nucleated cells, counts were estimated from reference gene primer amplification. Profiling relied on immunoSEQ multiplex PCR, and the TCRdb table lists in-frame clones only, not all of them. The D gene and trimming were derived from the DNA, and the V and J assignments and clone size from that table. Found here are roughly 170,000 clones, about 80% of them singletons; the top ten hold 26%. Material for sequencing was peripheral blood. The rearrangement links TRBV18 to TRBJ2-7; 10 bases match TRBD2. This TCR was recovered from a woman aged 65 to 85 with acute or convalescent COVID-19. CDR3 in DNA: TGTGCCAGCTCACTCTCTATAGCGGGAGGTCCGGACGAGCAGTACTTC. Translated, it gives CASSLSIAGGPDEQYF.